This T cell receptor (beta chain) was identified during a study of CD8 T cell repertoires and HIV-1 epitope variants. Overall study findings and caveats: Of roughly nine antigen-specific beta clonotypes, five to seven appeared to cross-react with escape variants.

Data came from immunoSEQ multiplex PCR; TCRdb stores just in-frame clones and leaves some out. The table has almost 5,500 clones, about 62% seen once. V lost 2 bases, J lost 2 bases, and 18 bases lay in between. The germline gives CDR1 SQVTM, CDR2 ANQGSEA. This CDR3 is 16 amino acids long. On this clone itself: Its antigen is unknown.

The chain carries TRBV29-1 and TRBJ2-5; TRBD2 is a possible D gene (6 bases). Sequencing input: cultured CD8+ T cells derived from PBMCs. The receptor was derived from a male donor with HIV. DNA for the CDR3: TGCAGCGTTGAATGGGTTAGCGGAAACCTGCAAGAGACCCAGTACTTC. This codes for CSVEWVSGNLQETQYF.